Following are 3 T cell receptor beta chains from one sample sequenced in a study of post-analysis software for immune sequencing data. Findings and limits, study-wide: Five TRBV segments appeared more often in patients than in controls, and TRBV5-6, TRBV5-1 and TRBV20-1 were among these.

Antigens of these TCRs are unknown. The library was made from cDNA and included unique molecular identifiers. TCRdb re-called the PCR reads through MiXCR, storing one row per CDR3 protein. Of about 540,000 distinct CDR3 sequences listed, roughly 34% were seen once; the top ten hold under 7%. Material for sequencing was blood. Source of these receptors: a girl aged 2 to 17 with multiple sclerosis.

This clonotype was observed a handful of times. The chain joins TRBV29-1 to TRBJ1-1, with unresolved D. CDR1 and CDR2 (germline): SQVTM, ANQGSEA. V shed 3 bases and J shed 0 bases, with 8 bases lying between them. The CDR3 extends over 13 amino acids. The CDR3 loop reads CSVDRTVNTEAFF. The CDR3 DNA is TGCAGCGTTGACCGGACGGTGAACACTGAAGCTTTCTTT.

This clonotype showed up many times. The rearrangement links TRBV27 to TRBJ1-1; D not resolved. Germline V gene lookup returns CDR1 MNHEY and CDR2 SMNVEV (reference sequence). The CDR3 is 11 residues long. Trimming shortened V by 8 bases and J by 1 base, and 5 bases separated the two germline ends. CDR3 in amino acids: CASRGNTEAFF. The CDR3 DNA follows: TGTGCCAGCCGGGGGAACACTGAAGCTTTCTTT.

About this clonotype itself: One end of the junction fails to match germline, which may point to a read error. This chain joins TRBV6-6 and TRBJ2-2; possibly TRBD2 for D (5 bases). Germline assignment: CDR1 MNHNY and CDR2 SVGAGI (reference sequence). The CDR3 runs 13 residues. The CDR3 DNA reads TGTGCCAGCAGTTACCATCAGTCCGGGGAGCTGTTCTTT. The encoded protein is CASSYHQSGELFF.